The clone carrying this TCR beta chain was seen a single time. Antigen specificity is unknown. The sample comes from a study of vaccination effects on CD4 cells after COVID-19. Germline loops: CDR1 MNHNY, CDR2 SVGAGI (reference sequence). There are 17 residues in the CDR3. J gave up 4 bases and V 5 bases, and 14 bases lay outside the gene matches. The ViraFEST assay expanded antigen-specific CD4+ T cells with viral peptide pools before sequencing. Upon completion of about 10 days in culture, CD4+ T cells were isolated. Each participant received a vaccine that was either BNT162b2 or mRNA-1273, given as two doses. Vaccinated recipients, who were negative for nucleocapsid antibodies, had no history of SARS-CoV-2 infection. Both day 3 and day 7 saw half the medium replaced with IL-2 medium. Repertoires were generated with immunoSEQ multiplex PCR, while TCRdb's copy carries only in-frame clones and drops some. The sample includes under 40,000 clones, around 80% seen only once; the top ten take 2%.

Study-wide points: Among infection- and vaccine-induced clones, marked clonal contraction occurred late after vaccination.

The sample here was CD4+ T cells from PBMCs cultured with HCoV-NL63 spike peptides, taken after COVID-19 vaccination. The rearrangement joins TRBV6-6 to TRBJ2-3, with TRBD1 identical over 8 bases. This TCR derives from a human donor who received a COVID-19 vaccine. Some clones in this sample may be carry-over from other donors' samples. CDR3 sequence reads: CASSRKLTGVRADTQYF. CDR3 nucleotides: TGTGCCAGCAGTCGCAAGTTGACAGGGGTAAGGGCAGATACGCAGTATTTT.